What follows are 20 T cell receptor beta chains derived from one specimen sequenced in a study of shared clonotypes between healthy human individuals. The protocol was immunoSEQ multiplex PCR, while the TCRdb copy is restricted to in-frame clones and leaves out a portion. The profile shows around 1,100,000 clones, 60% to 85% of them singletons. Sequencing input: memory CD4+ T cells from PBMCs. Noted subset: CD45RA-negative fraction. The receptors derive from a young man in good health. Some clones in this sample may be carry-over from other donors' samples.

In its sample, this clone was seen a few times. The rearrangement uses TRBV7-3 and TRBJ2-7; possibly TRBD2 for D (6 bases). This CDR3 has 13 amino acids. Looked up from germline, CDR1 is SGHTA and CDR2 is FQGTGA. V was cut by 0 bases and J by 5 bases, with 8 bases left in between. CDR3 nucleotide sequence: TGTGCCAGCAGCTTAACGTGGGAGGACGAGCAGTACTTC. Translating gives CASSLTWEDEQYF. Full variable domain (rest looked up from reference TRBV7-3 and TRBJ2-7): GAGVSQTPSNKVTEKGKYVELRCDPISGHTALYWYRQSLGQGPEFLIYFQGTGAADDSGLPNDRFFAVRPEGSVSTLKIQRTERGDSAVYLCASSLTWEDEQYFGPGTRLTVT.

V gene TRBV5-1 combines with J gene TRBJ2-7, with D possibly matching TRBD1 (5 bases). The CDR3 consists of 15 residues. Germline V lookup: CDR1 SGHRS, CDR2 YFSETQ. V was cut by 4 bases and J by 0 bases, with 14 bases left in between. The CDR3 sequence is CASSPSMGLSYEQYF. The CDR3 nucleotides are TGCGCCAGCAGCCCCTCCATGGGGCTCTCCTACGAGCAGTACTTC.

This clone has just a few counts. DNA for the CDR3: TGTGCCAGCAGCCAAGTGGACTCAGCCGGGGGCACAGATACGCAGTATTTT. Its translation is CASSQVDSAGGTDTQYF. The J gene is TRBJ2-3, the V gene TRBV4-2, with TRBD2 as a possible D gene (5 bases). CDR3 length: 17 residues. CDR1 is LGHNA and CDR2 is YNFKEQ in the germline V gene. Deletions cut 1 base from V and 1 base from J, with 15 bases between.

CDR3 loop: CASSEEAGVPYEQYF. The DNA for the CDR3 is TGTGCCAGCAGTGAAGAGGCCGGGGTCCCCTACGAGCAGTACTTC. J is TRBJ2-7 and V is TRBV6-1; D possibly corresponds to TRBD2 (5 bases). V was cut by 1 base and J by 2 bases, with 12 bases left in between. CDR1 and CDR2 (germline): MNHNS, SASEGT. The CDR3 consists of 15 residues.

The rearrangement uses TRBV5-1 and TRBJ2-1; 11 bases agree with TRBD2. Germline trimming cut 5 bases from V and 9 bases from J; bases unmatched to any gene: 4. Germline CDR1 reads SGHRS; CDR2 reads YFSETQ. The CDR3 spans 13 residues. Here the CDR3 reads CASRLAGVVEQFF. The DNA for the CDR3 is TGCGCCAGCAGACTAGCGGGAGTGGTTGAGCAGTTCTTC.

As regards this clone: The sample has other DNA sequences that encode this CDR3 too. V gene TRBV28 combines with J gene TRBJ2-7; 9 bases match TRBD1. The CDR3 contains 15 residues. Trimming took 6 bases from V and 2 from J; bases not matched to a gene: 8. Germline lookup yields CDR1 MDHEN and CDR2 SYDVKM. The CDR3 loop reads CASSTPGQGTYEQYF. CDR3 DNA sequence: TGTGCCAGCAGCACACCGGGACAGGGAACCTACGAGCAGTACTTC. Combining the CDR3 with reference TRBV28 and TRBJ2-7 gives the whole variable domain DVKVTQSSRYLVKRTGEKVFLECVQDMDHENMFWYRQDPGLGLRLIYFSYDVKMKEKGDIPEGYSVSREKKERFSLILESASTNQTSMYLCASSTPGQGTYEQYFGPGTRLTVT.

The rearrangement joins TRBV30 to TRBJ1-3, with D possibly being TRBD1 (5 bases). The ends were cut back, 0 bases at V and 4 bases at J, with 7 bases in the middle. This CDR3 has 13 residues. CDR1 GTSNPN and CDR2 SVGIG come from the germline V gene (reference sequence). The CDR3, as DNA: TGTGCCTGGAGTGTTCCAGGGGGAAACACCATATATTTT. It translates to CAWSVPGGNTIYF.

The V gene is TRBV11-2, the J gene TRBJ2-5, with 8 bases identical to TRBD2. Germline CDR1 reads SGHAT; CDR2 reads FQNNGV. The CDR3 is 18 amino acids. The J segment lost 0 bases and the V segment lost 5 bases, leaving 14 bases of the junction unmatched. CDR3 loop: CASSPSGLAGAYQETQYF. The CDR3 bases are TGTGCCAGCAGCCCTTCGGGGCTAGCGGGCGCGTACCAAGAGACCCAGTACTTC.

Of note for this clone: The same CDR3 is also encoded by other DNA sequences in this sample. The CDR3 is CASSLLENTEAFF. In nucleotides, the CDR3 is TGTGCCAGCAGCTTACTAGAGAACACTGAAGCTTTCTTT. The chain uses TRBV11-3 and TRBJ1-1; D is uncertain. Per the germline V gene, CDR1 is SGHNT and CDR2 is YENEEA. The CDR3 length is 13 residues. V shed 2 bases and J shed 1 base, with 5 bases lying between them.

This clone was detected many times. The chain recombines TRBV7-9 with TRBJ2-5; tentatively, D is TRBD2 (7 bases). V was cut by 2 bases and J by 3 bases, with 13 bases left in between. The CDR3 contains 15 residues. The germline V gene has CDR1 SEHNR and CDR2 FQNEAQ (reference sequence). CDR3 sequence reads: CASSLLGEGEETQYF. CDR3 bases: TGTGCCAGCAGCTTACTTGGGGAGGGGGAAGAGACCCAGTACTTC.

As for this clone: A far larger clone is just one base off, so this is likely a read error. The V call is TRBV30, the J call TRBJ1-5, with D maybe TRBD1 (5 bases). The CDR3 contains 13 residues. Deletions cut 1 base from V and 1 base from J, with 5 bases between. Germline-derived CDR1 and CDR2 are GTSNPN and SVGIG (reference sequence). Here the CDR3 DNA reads TGTGCCTGGAGTGGACAGAGCAATCAGCCCCAGCATTTT. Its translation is CAWSGQSNQPQHF.

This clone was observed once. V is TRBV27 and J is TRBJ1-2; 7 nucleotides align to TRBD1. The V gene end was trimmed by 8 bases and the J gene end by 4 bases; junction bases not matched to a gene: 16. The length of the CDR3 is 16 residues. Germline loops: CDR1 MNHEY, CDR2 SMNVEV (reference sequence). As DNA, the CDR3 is TGTGCCAGCGGGGCCTGGCAGGGGGGGATGAGCTATGGCTACACCTTC. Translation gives CASGAWQGGMSYGYTF.

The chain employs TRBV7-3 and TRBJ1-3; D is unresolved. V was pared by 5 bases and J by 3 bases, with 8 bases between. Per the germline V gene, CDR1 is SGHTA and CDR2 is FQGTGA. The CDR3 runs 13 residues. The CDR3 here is CASSPPGGNTIYF. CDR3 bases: TGTGCCAGCAGCCCGCCAGGTGGAAACACCATATATTTT.

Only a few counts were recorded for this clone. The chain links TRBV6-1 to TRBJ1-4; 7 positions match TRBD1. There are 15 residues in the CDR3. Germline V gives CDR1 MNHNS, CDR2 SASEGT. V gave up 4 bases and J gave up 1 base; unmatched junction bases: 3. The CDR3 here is CASSAWDRTNEKLFF. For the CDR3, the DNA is TGTGCCAGCAGTGCTTGGGACAGAACTAATGAAAAACTGTTTTTT.

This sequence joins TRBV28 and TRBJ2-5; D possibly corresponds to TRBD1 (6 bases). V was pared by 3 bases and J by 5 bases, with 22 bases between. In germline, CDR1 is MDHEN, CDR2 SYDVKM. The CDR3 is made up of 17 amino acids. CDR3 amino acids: CASSFTEFPQQGETQYF. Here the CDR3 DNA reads TGTGCCAGCAGTTTTACCGAATTTCCGCAACAGGGTGAGACCCAGTACTTC.

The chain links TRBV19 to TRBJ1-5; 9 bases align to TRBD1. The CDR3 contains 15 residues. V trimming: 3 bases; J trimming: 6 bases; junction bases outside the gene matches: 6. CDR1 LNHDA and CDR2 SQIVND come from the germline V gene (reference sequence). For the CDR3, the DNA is TGTGCCAGTAGTATCCGGAGACAGGGGGGTCAGCCCCAGCATTTT. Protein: CASSIRRQGGQPQHF.

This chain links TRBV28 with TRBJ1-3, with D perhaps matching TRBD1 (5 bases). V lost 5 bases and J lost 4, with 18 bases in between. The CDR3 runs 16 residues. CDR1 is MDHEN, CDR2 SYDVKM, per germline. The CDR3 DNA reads TGTGCCAGCAGTCAAGGACGAGGGGCGGTGGGAAACACCATATATTTT. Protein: CASSQGRGAVGNTIYF.

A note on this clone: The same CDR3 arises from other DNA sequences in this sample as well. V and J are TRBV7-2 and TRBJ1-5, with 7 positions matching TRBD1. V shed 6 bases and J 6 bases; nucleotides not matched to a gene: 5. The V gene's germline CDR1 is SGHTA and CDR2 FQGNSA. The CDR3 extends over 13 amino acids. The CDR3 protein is CASSLDRVQPQHF. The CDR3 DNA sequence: TGTGCCAGCAGTCTAGACAGGGTTCAGCCCCAGCATTTT.

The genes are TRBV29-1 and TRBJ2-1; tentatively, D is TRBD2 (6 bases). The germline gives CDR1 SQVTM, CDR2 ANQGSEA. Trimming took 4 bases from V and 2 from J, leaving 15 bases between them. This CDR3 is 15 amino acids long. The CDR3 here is CSVAGTPGAYNEQFF. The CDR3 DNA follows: TGCAGCGTTGCCGGGACTCCGGGGGCCTACAATGAGCAGTTCTTC.

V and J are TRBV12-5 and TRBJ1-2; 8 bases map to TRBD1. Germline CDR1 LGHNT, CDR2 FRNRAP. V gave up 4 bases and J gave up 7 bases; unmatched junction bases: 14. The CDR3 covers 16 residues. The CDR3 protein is CASGSAPDRGRGGYTF. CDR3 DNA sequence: TGTGCTAGTGGTTCGGCGCCCGACAGGGGACGGGGTGGCTACACCTTC.